This passage covers 4 T cell receptor beta chains from one sample sequenced in a study of CD8 T cells in ankylosing spondylitis. Study findings and constraints: It appeared that ankylosing spondylitis blood was characterized by a TCR beta motif of seven or eight highly homologous variants.

The antigens these receptors bind are not known. TCRdb re-called the 5' RACE reads with MiXCR, one entry per CDR3 protein. The data show 670,000 or so distinct CDR3 sequences, about 20% seen once. The specimen sequenced was blood, either unsorted or a sorted T cell fraction (not recorded which). The receptors were gathered from a male donor with ankylosing spondylitis.

V gene TRBV12-3 or TRBV12-4 combines with J gene TRBJ1-1; TRBD1 is a possible D gene (6 bases). This CDR3 is 12 amino acids long. Trimming removed 9 bases from V and 4 bases from J, with 12 bases in between. CDR3 sequence: CASTGKGTEAFF. DNA of the CDR3: TGTGCCAGTACAGGGAAAGGCACTGAAGCTTTCTTT.

This clonotype has more than one count but fewer than ten. The chain has TRBV6-6 and TRBJ2-5; perhaps D is TRBD1 or TRBD2 (5 bases each). V lost 2 bases and J 3 bases, leaving 7 bases between the germline ends. The CDR3 sequence is 13 residues long. CDR1 MNHNY and CDR2 SVGAGI come from the germline V gene (reference sequence). CDR3: CASSYRDEETQYF. The DNA of the CDR3 is TGTGCCAGCAGTTACAGGGACGAAGAGACCCAGTACTTC.

The genes are TRBV7-2 and TRBJ1-3; D uncertain. Trimming took off 7 bases at V and 0 bases at J, with 10 bases between the two ends. CDR1 and CDR2 (germline): SGHTA, FQGNSA. This CDR3 is built from 14 residues. CDR3 sequence reads: CASKEGISGNTIYF. The CDR3 DNA reads TGTGCCAGCAAGGAAGGGATCTCTGGAAACACCATATATTTT.

This chain joins TRBV20-1 and TRBJ2-3, with D unclear. Trimming cost V 0 bases and J 4 bases, with 11 bases left between them. This CDR3 is 14 amino acids long. Germline loops: CDR1 DFQATT, CDR2 SNEGSKA (reference sequence). For the CDR3, the DNA is TGCAGTGCTAGAGATATATTCGAGCCAGATACGCAGTATTTT. Protein: CSARDIFEPDTQYF.